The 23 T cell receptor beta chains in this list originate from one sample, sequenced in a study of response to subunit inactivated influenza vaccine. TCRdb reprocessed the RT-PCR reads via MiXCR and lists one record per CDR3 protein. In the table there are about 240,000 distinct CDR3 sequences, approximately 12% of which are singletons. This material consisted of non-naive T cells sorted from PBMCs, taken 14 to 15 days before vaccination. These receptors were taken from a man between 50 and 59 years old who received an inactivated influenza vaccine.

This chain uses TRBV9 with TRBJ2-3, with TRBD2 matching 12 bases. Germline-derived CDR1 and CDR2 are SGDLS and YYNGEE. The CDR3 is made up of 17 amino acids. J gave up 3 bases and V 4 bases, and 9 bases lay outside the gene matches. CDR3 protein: CASSPRLAGVRTDTQYF. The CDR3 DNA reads TGTGCCAGCAGCCCCCGACTAGCGGGAGTACGGACAGATACGCAGTATTTT.

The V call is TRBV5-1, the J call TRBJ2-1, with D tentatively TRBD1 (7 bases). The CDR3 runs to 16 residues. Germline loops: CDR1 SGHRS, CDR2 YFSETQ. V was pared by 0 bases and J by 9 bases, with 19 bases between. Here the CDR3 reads CASSLEGRGVSGEQFF. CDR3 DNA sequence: TGCGCCAGCAGCTTGGAAGGCAGGGGGGTTAGCGGTGAGCAGTTCTTC.

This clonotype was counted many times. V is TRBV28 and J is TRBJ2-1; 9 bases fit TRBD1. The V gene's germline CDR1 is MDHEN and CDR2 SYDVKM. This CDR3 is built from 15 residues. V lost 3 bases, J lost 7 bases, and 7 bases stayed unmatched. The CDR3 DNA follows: TGTGCCAGCAGTTTTGGGGACAGGGAAGGGAATGAGCAGTTCTTC. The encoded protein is CASSFGDREGNEQFF. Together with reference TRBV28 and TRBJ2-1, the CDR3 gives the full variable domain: DVKVTQSSRYLVKRTGEKVFLECVQDMDHENMFWYRQDPGLGLRLIYFSYDVKMKEKGDIPEGYSVSREKKERFSLILESASTNQTSMYLCASSFGDREGNEQFFGPGTRLTVL.

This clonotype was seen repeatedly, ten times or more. The CDR3 loop reads CASSVGPGATDTQYF. CDR3 DNA: TGTGCCAGCAGCGTAGGTCCGGGGGCGACAGATACGCAGTATTTT. The chain couples TRBV9 to TRBJ2-3; D is possibly TRBD1 or TRBD2 (6 bases each). The germline V gene encodes CDR1 SGDLS and CDR2 YYNGEE. The CDR3 has 15 amino acids. Trimming took 0 bases from V and 3 from J, leaving 11 bases between them.

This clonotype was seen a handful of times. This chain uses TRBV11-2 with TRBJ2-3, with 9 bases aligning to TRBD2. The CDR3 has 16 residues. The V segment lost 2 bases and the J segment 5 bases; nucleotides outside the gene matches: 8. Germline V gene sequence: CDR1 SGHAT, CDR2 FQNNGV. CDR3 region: CASSLTRGGAGDTQYF. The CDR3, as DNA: TGTGCCAGCAGCTTAACCCGCGGGGGGGCGGGAGATACGCAGTATTTT. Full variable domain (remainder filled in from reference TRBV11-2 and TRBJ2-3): EAGVAQSPRYKIIEKRQSVAFWCNPISGHATLYWYQQILGQGPKLLIQFQNNGVVDDSQLPKDRFSAERLKGVDSTLKIQPAKLEDSAVYLCASSLTRGGAGDTQYFGPGTRLTVL.

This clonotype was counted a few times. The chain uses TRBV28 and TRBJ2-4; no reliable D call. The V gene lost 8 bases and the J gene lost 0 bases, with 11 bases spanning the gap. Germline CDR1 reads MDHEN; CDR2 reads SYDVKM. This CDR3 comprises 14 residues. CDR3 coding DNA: TGTGCCAGCGTGACACCGGGAGCCAAAAACATTCAGTACTTC. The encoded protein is CASVTPGAKNIQYF. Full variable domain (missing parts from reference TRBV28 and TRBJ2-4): DVKVTQSSRYLVKRTGEKVFLECVQDMDHENMFWYRQDPGLGLRLIYFSYDVKMKEKGDIPEGYSVSREKKERFSLILESASTNQTSMYLCASVTPGAKNIQYFGAGTRLSVL.

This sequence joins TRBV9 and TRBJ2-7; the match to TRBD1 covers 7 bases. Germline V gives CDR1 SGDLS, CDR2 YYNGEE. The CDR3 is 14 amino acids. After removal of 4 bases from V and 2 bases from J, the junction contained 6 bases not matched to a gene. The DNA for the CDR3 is TGTGCCAGCAGCCCATGGGACAGAACCTACGAGCAGTACTTC. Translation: CASSPWDRTYEQYF. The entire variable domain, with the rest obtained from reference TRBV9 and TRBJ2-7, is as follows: DSGVTQTPKHLITATGQRVTLRCSPRSGDLSVYWYQQSLDQGLQFLIQYYNGEERAKGNILERFSAQQFPDLHSELNLSSLELGDSALYFCASSPWDRTYEQYFGPGTRLTVT.

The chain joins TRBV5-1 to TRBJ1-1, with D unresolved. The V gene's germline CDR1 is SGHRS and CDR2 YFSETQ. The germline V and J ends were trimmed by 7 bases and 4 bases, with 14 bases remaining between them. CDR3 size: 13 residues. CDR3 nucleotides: TGCGCCAGCGCCCTGGATGGGAGCACTGAAGCTTTCTTT. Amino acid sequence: CASALDGSTEAFF.

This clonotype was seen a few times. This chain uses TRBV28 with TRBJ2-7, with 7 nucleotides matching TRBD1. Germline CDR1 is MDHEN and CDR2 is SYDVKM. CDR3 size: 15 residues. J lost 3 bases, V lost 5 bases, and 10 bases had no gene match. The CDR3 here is CASSPPGDRVYEQYF. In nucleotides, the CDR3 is TGTGCCAGCAGTCCCCCGGGCGACAGGGTCTACGAGCAGTACTTC.

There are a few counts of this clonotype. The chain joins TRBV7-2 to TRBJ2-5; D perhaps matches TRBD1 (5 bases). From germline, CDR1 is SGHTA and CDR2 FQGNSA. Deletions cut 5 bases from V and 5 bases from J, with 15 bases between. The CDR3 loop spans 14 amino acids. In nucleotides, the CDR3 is TGTGCCAGCAGCCCGTCGACAGCCCTGGAGACCCAGTACTTC. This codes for CASSPSTALETQYF.

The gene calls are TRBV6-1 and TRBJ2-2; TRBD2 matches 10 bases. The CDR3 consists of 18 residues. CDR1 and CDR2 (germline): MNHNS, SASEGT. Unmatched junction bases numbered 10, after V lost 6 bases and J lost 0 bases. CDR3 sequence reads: CASSPGGSGGSNTGELFF. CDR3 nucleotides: TGTGCCAGCAGCCCCGGGGGTAGCGGGGGGTCGAACACCGGGGAGCTGTTTTTT.

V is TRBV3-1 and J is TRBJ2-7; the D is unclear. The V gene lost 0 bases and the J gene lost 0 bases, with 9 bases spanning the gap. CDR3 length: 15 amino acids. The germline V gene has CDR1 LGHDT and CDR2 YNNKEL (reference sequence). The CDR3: CASSQDFGLSYEQYF. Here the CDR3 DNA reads TGTGCCAGCAGCCAAGATTTCGGTCTCTCCTACGAGCAGTACTTC.

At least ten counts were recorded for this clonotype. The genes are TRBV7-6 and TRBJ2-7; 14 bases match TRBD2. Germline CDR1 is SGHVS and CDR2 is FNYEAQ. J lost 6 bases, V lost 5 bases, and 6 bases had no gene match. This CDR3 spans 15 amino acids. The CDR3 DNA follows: TGTGCCAGCAGCCCAAGACTAGCGGGGGGGCTCGAGCAGTACTTC. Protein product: CASSPRLAGGLEQYF.

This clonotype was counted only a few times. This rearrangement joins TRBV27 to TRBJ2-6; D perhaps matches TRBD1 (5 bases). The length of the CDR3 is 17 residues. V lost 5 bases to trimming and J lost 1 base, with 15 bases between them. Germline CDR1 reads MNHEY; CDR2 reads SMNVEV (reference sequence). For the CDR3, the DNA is TGTGCCAGCAGTCCCCAGGGTCTTCGTTCTGGGGCCAACGTCCTGACTTTC. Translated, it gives CASSPQGLRSGANVLTF.

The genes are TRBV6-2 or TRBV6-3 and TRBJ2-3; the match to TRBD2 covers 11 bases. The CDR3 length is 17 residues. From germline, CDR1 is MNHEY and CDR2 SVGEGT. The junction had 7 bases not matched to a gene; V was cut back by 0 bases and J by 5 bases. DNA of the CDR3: TGTGCCAGCAGTTACTCGATGTCCCTAGCGGGAGGAGATACGCAGTATTTT. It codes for CASSYSMSLAGGDTQYF.

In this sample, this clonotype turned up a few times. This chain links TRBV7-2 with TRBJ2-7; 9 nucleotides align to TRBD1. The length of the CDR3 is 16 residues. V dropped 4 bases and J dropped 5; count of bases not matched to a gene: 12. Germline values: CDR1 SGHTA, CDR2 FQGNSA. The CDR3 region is CASSSTPGTGKDEQYF. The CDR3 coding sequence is TGTGCCAGCAGCTCCACTCCGGGGACAGGGAAGGACGAGCAGTACTTC.

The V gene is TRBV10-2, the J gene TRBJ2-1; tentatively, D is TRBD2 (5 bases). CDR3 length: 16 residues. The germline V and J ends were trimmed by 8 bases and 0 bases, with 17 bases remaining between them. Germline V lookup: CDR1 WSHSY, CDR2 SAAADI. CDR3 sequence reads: CASSPGRRGSYNEQFF. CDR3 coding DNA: TGCGCCAGCTCACCCGGGCGACGGGGCTCCTACAATGAGCAGTTCTTC.

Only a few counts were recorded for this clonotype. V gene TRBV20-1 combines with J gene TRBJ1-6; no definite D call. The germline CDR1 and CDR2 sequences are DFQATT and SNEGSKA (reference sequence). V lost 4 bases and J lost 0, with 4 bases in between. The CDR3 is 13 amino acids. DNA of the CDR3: TGCAGTGCTAAGAGCTCCTATAATTCACCCCTCCACTTT. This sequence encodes CSAKSSYNSPLHF.

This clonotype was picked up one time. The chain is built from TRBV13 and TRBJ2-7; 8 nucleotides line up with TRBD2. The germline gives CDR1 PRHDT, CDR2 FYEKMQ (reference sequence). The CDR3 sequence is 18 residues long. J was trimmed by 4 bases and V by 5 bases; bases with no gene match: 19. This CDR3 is CASSDGSLSGGSHYEQYF. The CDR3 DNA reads TGTGCCAGCAGCGACGGCTCTTTGAGCGGGGGTTCTCATTACGAGCAGTACTTC.

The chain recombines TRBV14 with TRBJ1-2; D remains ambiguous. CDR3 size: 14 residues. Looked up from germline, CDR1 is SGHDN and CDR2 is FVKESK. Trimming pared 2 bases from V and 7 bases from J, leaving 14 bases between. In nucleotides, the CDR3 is TGTGCCAGCAGCCAAAGCGGGAGAGGAGTTGGCTACACCTTC. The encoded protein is CASSQSGRGVGYTF.

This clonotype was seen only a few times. In DNA, the CDR3 is TGTGCCAGCAGCTTAGCAGGAGGCTCGGGGGGCTACACCTTC. As protein: CASSLAGGSGGYTF. The V gene is TRBV11-2, the J gene TRBJ1-2; no clear D. The CDR3 contains 14 residues. Per the germline V gene, CDR1 is SGHAT and CDR2 is FQNNGV. V lost 1 base to trimming and J lost 8 bases, with 14 bases between them.

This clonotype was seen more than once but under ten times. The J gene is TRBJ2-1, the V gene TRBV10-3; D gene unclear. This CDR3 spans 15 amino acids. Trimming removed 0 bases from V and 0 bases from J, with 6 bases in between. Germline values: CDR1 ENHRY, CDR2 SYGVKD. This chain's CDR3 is CAISESGVSYNEQFF. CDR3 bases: TGTGCCATCAGTGAGTCTGGGGTCTCCTACAATGAGCAGTTCTTC.

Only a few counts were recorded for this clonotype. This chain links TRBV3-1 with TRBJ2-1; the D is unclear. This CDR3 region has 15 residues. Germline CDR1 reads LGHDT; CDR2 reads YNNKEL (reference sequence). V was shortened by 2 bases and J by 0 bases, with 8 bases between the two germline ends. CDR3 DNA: TGTGCCAGCAGCCAACTCGCGAGCTCCTACAATGAGCAGTTCTTC. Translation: CASSQLASSYNEQFF.